The rows below give T cell receptor beta chains drawn from one sample of a study of CD8 T cells in Susac syndrome. TCRdb recomputed calls from the immunoSEQ multiplex PCR reads with MiXCR, one row per CDR3 protein. The sample has 90,000 to 150,000 distinct CDR3 sequences, 85% to 95% seen once. The sample taken for sequencing was CD4+ T cells from PBMCs. The receptors here all came from a human donor in good health. The CDR3 runs from the conserved cysteine through the conserved F or W. A D gene is named only where the DNA matches it firmly. Only some rows state a clone size, as once, few, many or a class for expanded clones.

j_gene: TRBJ1-5
d_gene: TRBD1
v_gene: TRBV6-5
abundance: -
CDR3nt: TGTGCCAGCAGGCCAGGGACAGGCGGTCAGCCCCAGCATTTT
CDR3aa: CASRPGTGGQPQHF

j_gene: TRBJ2-7
d_gene: -
v_gene: TRBV7-8
abundance: -
CDR3nt: TGTGCCAGCAGTAAGACTAGAGGTGGATCCGAGCAGTACTTC
CDR3aa: CASSKTRGGSEQYF

j_gene: TRBJ2-5
d_gene: -
v_gene: TRBV18
abundance: -
CDR3nt: TGTGCCAGCTCACCATGGGGACAAAAAGAGACCCAGTACTTC
CDR3aa: CASSPWGQKETQYF

j_gene: TRBJ2-2
d_gene: -
v_gene: TRBV5-1
abundance: -
CDR3nt: TGCGCCAGCAGCTTGGGGGAGAGGATGGCAGCCGGGGAGCTGTTTTTT
CDR3aa: CASSLGERMAAGELFF

j_gene: TRBJ2-1
d_gene: TRBD2
v_gene: TRBV7-9
abundance: -
CDR3nt: TGTGCCAGCAGTTCACGACGCGCGGGAGGGCCGGGGGAGCAGTTCTTC
CDR3aa: CASSSRRAGGPGEQFF

j_gene: TRBJ2-2
d_gene: -
v_gene: TRBV6-6
abundance: -
CDR3nt: TGTGCCAGTAGATCAGGGCAGTACACCGGGGAGCTGTTTTTT
CDR3aa: CASRSGQYTGELFF

j_gene: TRBJ2-1
d_gene: -
v_gene: TRBV29-1
abundance: -
CDR3nt: TGCAGCGGGGATGCGGGCGGCGGCGGGTCTTACTCCTACAATGAGCAGTTCTTC
CDR3aa: CSGDAGGGGSYSYNEQFF

j_gene: TRBJ2-7
d_gene: -
v_gene: TRBV30
abundance: -
CDR3nt: TGTGCCTGGAACCTGGAGCGCTACGAGCAGTACTTC
CDR3aa: CAWNLERYEQYF

j_gene: TRBJ1-1
d_gene: -
v_gene: TRBV7-2
abundance: -
CDR3nt: TGTGCCAGCAGCTTAGCTGTCTCGAACACTGAAGCTTTCTTT
CDR3aa: CASSLAVSNTEAFF

j_gene: TRBJ2-5
d_gene: -
v_gene: TRBV7-2
abundance: -
CDR3nt: TGTGCCAGCAGCTTCCAGGGGGGTGACAAGACCCAGTACTTC
CDR3aa: CASSFQGGDKTQYF

j_gene: TRBJ2-7
d_gene: TRBD2
v_gene: TRBV4-3
abundance: -
CDR3nt: TGCGCCAGCAGCCAATCACTAGCGGGAGGGCAGAACGAGCAGTACTTC
CDR3aa: CASSQSLAGGQNEQYF

j_gene: TRBJ1-6
d_gene: TRBD1
v_gene: TRBV7-2
abundance: -
CDR3nt: TGTGCCAGCAGCTCACAGAGGACAGGGATACACTTT
CDR3aa: CASSSQRTGIHF

j_gene: TRBJ2-7
d_gene: TRBD1
v_gene: TRBV30
abundance: -
CDR3nt: TGTGCCTGGAGGGACAGGGGGTATAACGAGCAGTACTTC
CDR3aa: CAWRDRGYNEQYF

j_gene: TRBJ1-6
d_gene: -
v_gene: TRBV25-1
abundance: once
CDR3nt: TGTGCCAGCAGTGAACAGGGTAACTCACCCCTCCACTTT
CDR3aa: CASSEQGNSPLHF

j_gene: TRBJ2-7
d_gene: -
v_gene: TRBV6-2/TRBV6-3
abundance: -
CDR3nt: TGTGCCAGCAGTTACGGGCTAGTGAAAAATTACGAGCAGTACTTC
CDR3aa: CASSYGLVKNYEQYF

j_gene: TRBJ2-1
d_gene: -
v_gene: TRBV7-9
abundance: -
CDR3nt: TGTGCCAGCAGTTTCGGGAGCGTTGAGCAGTTCTTC
CDR3aa: CASSFGSVEQFF

j_gene: TRBJ2-3
d_gene: -
v_gene: TRBV20-1
abundance: -
CDR3nt: TGCAGTGCCCTCTCGGCCGGAGGCCCCCCAGATACGCAGTATTTT
CDR3aa: CSALSAGGPPDTQYF

j_gene: TRBJ2-4
d_gene: TRBD2
v_gene: TRBV5-1
abundance: once
CDR3nt: TGCGCCAGCAGCTCGGTAGCGGGAGCCAACATTCAGTACTTC
CDR3aa: CASSSVAGANIQYF

j_gene: TRBJ2-1
d_gene: -
v_gene: TRBV7-2
abundance: once
CDR3nt: TGTGCCAGCAGCCTACTGTCGGGTCTGAGCTCCTACAATGAGCAGTTCTTC
CDR3aa: CASSLLSGLSSYNEQFF

j_gene: TRBJ2-7
d_gene: -
v_gene: TRBV5-1
abundance: once
CDR3nt: TGCGCCAGCAGCTTGGGGGGGAACCAATACGAGCAGTACTTC
CDR3aa: CASSLGGNQYEQYF

j_gene: TRBJ1-1
d_gene: -
v_gene: TRBV7-8
abundance: -
CDR3nt: TGTGCCAGCAGCCTAGAACCCGGGCTAAGGGGTGAAGCTTTCTTT
CDR3aa: CASSLEPGLRGEAFF

j_gene: TRBJ2-6
d_gene: -
v_gene: TRBV11-2
abundance: -
CDR3nt: TGTGCCAGCAGCCCTTATCGGGGGGGGGCCAACGTCCTGACTTTC
CDR3aa: CASSPYRGGANVLTF

j_gene: TRBJ2-5
d_gene: -
v_gene: TRBV2
abundance: -
CDR3nt: TGTGCCAGCTCGCTCCGACTCCAAGAGACCTCGTACTTC
CDR3aa: CASSLRLQETSYF

j_gene: TRBJ2-5
d_gene: -
v_gene: TRBV3-1
abundance: -
CDR3nt: TGTGCCAGCAGCCTAGAGGTGGGCCCCCAGTACTTC
CDR3aa: CASSLEVGPQYF

j_gene: TRBJ1-1
d_gene: TRBD1
v_gene: TRBV20-1
abundance: -
CDR3nt: TGCAGTGCCCTCTGGGACAGGCGAGCTTTCTTT
CDR3aa: CSALWDRRAFF

j_gene: TRBJ2-2
d_gene: TRBD2
v_gene: TRBV20-1
abundance: -
CDR3nt: TGCAGTGCTGCCCCCCCAAGCGGGATCACCGGGGAGCTGTTTTTT
CDR3aa: CSAAPPSGITGELFF

j_gene: TRBJ2-5
d_gene: TRBD2
v_gene: TRBV12-3/TRBV12-4
abundance: -
CDR3nt: TGTGCCAGCGGGAGGGCCGGTGAGACCCAGTACTTC
CDR3aa: CASGRAGETQYF

j_gene: TRBJ2-5
d_gene: -
v_gene: TRBV11-2
abundance: -
CDR3nt: TGTGCCAGCAGCTTTGGGTCAGCGGTCCAAGAGACCCAGTACTTC
CDR3aa: CASSFGSAVQETQYF

j_gene: TRBJ2-5
d_gene: TRBD2
v_gene: TRBV2
abundance: -
CDR3nt: TGTGCCAGCAGCGCCTCGGGACTAGGGGGGGAAGAGACCCAGTACTTC
CDR3aa: CASSASGLGGEETQYF

j_gene: TRBJ2-4
d_gene: -
v_gene: TRBV29-1
abundance: -
CDR3nt: TGCAGCGCTGGAACTAGTACGTTGGCCAAAAACATTCAGTACTTC
CDR3aa: CSAGTSTLAKNIQYF

j_gene: TRBJ1-3
d_gene: -
v_gene: TRBV29-1
abundance: -
CDR3nt: TGCAGCGTTGGCGAGGGGACCTCTGGAAACACCATATATTTT
CDR3aa: CSVGEGTSGNTIYF

j_gene: TRBJ2-3
d_gene: TRBD1
v_gene: TRBV6-5
abundance: -
CDR3nt: TGTGCCAGCAGACCGGGACAGGGGGGATATACGCAGTATTTT
CDR3aa: CASRPGQGGYTQYF

j_gene: TRBJ2-2
d_gene: -
v_gene: TRBV7-2
abundance: -
CDR3nt: TGTGCCAGCAGCCCCGGGGGAGCAATCGGGGAGCTGTTTTTT
CDR3aa: CASSPGGAIGELFF

j_gene: TRBJ2-7
d_gene: TRBD1
v_gene: TRBV7-9
abundance: -
CDR3nt: TGTGCCAGCAGCTCATTACGGGACAGAGCCTACGAGCAGTACTTC
CDR3aa: CASSSLRDRAYEQYF

j_gene: TRBJ2-5
d_gene: -
v_gene: TRBV3-1
abundance: few
CDR3nt: TGTGCCAGCAGCCAAGATGGGGAGACCCAGTACTTC
CDR3aa: CASSQDGETQYF

j_gene: TRBJ2-5
d_gene: -
v_gene: TRBV12-3/TRBV12-4
abundance: -
CDR3nt: TGTGCCAGCAACCAGGGAAGCGGGGAGACCCAGTACTTC
CDR3aa: CASNQGSGETQYF

j_gene: TRBJ1-1
d_gene: -
v_gene: TRBV28
abundance: -
CDR3nt: TGTGCCAGCAAAACTGGGGGCGTAGCTTTCTTT
CDR3aa: CASKTGGVAFF

j_gene: TRBJ2-1
d_gene: -
v_gene: TRBV29-1
abundance: once
CDR3nt: TGCAGCGTTGCGGATAGCGGTTTTCCCTCCTACAATGAGCAGTTCTTC
CDR3aa: CSVADSGFPSYNEQFF

j_gene: TRBJ2-2
d_gene: -
v_gene: TRBV29-1
abundance: -
CDR3nt: TGCAGCGTTGAACGGAACACCGGGGAGCTGTTTTTT
CDR3aa: CSVERNTGELFF

j_gene: TRBJ2-4
d_gene: TRBD1
v_gene: TRBV4-3
abundance: -
CDR3nt: TGCGCCAGCAGCCAAGGACAGGGGGCGGACATTCAGTACTTC
CDR3aa: CASSQGQGADIQYF

j_gene: TRBJ1-1
d_gene: -
v_gene: TRBV29-1
abundance: -
CDR3nt: TGCAGCGTCACCAGGGGAATGAACACTGAAGCTTTCTTT
CDR3aa: CSVTRGMNTEAFF

j_gene: TRBJ2-7
d_gene: TRBD2
v_gene: TRBV11-2
abundance: -
CDR3nt: TGTGCCAGCAGCCCTAAGCTAGCGGGCAGCTCCTACGAGCAGTACTTC
CDR3aa: CASSPKLAGSSYEQYF

j_gene: TRBJ2-5
d_gene: -
v_gene: TRBV4-2
abundance: -
CDR3nt: TGTGCCAGCAGCCAAGAACTTTCCTACGGGACGGGTGTAGAGACCCAGTACTTC
CDR3aa: CASSQELSYGTGVETQYF

j_gene: TRBJ1-2
d_gene: -
v_gene: TRBV14
abundance: -
CDR3nt: TGTGCCAGCAGCCAATCCAGGGTTGACTACACCTTC
CDR3aa: CASSQSRVDYTF

j_gene: TRBJ2-1
d_gene: TRBD2
v_gene: TRBV12-3/TRBV12-4
abundance: -
CDR3nt: TGTGCCAGCAGTTGGGCCTGGGAGGGAGGGCGAGGGTACAATGAGCAGTTCTTC
CDR3aa: CASSWAWEGGRGYNEQFF

j_gene: TRBJ1-2
d_gene: -
v_gene: TRBV7-9
abundance: -
CDR3nt: TGTGCCAGTGGGGGCTCCTATGGCTACACCTTC
CDR3aa: CASGGSYGYTF

j_gene: TRBJ1-4
d_gene: TRBD1
v_gene: TRBV12-3/TRBV12-4
abundance: -
CDR3nt: TGTGCCAGCTCCTCGGGAGGGGGCATCACTAATGAAAAACTGTTTTTT
CDR3aa: CASSSGGGITNEKLFF

j_gene: TRBJ2-1
d_gene: TRBD2
v_gene: TRBV28
abundance: once
CDR3nt: TGTGCCAGCAGCTACCCCCATGGACTAGCGGGAGTGTGGTCGGGGAATGAGCAGTTCTTC
CDR3aa: CASSYPHGLAGVWSGNEQFF

j_gene: TRBJ2-1
d_gene: TRBD2
v_gene: TRBV2
abundance: few
CDR3nt: TGTGCCAGCAGTGAAACGGGACTAGCGTACAATGAGCAGTTCTTC
CDR3aa: CASSETGLAYNEQFF